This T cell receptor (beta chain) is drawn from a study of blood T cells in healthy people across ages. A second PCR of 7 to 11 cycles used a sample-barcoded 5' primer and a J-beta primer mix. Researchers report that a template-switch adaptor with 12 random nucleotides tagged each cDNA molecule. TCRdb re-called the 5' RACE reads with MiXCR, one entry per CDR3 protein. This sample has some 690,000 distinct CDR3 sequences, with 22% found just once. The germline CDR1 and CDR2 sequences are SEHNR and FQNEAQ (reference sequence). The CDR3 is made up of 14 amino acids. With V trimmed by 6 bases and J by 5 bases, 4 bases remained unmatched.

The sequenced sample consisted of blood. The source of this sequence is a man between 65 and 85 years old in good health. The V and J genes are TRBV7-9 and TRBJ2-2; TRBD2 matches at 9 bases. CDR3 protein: CASRSGLATGELFF. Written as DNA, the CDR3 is TGTGCCAGCAGGTCGGGACTAGCAACCGGGGAGCTGTTTTTT.